This T cell receptor (beta chain) was retrieved from a study of blood T cell repertoires in COVID-19. Study in general: The United States, Italy and Spain supplied acute and convalescent COVID-19 samples. T cells, B-cell-depleted T cells, or PBMCs provided the cDNA or gDNA that served as material.

Under the authors' procedure: Counts of nucleated cells, estimated from reference gene primer amplification, were obtained. Sequenced by immunoSEQ multiplex PCR; TCRdb stores in-frame clones only, minus some. The DNA gave D and trimming, while V, J and clone size come from that table. The sample has 3,000 to 4,000 clones, 85% to 90% seen once. The germline CDR1 and CDR2 sequences are LGHNA and YSLEER. The J segment lost 6 bases and the V segment lost 4 bases, leaving 3 bases of the junction unmatched. The CDR3 has 14 amino acids. The J gene is TRBJ2-1, the V gene TRBV4-3, with 10 nucleotides matching TRBD1. The TCR sequence derives from a human donor with active COVID-19. The donor label of this sample is uncertain. The source material was peripheral blood. The CDR3 nucleotides read TGCGCCAGCAGCCCTCGGACAGGGGGCAATGAGCAGTTCTTC. Amino acids: CASSPRTGGNEQFF.